Given below is one TCR beta chain in context. The sample comes from a study of T cell changes during pregnancy in multiple sclerosis. CDR3 size: 15 residues. CDR1 and CDR2 from the germline V gene are SGHTA and FQGNSA. The junction had 7 bases not matched to a gene; V was cut back by 3 bases and J by 4 bases. Sequencing was performed with immunoSEQ multiplex PCR; in TCRdb, only in-frame clones are kept and a portion is missing. There are about 67,000 clones in the sample; 90% to 95% occur only once, and 1.5% to 2% lies in the top ten. This chain connects TRBV7-2 to TRBJ1-1, with 8 bases matching TRBD1. The source was peripheral blood, collected in the first trimester of pregnancy. This receptor was taken from a female donor in good health, enrolled as a control in a pregnancy study. DNA for the CDR3: TGTGCCAGCAGCTTTTCAGGGGGCGACATCACTGAAGCTTTCTTT. This encodes CASSFSGGDITEAFF.